This T cell receptor beta chain is drawn from a study of blood T cell repertoires in COVID-19. This table comes from immunoSEQ multiplex PCR, and its TCRdb copy is limited to in-frame clones, with some not included. Of roughly 200,000 clones listed, approximately 80% were seen once; the top ten hold around 7%. Deletions cut 1 base from V and 2 bases from J, with 6 bases between. This CDR3 contains 13 residues. From germline, CDR1 is SGHNT and CDR2 YYREEE (reference sequence). Sequenced input: peripheral blood. The sequence was collected from a woman aged 40 to 55 with COVID-19, enrolled during active disease. The chain combines TRBV5-4 with TRBJ2-5; possible D gene TRBD2, 5 bases. The CDR3 region is CASSLSGQETQYF. CDR3 sequence (DNA): TGTGCCAGCAGCTTGAGCGGACAAGAGACCCAGTACTTC. Supplemented by reference TRBV5-4 and TRBJ2-5, the full variable domain reads ETGVTQSPTHLIKTRGQQVTLRCSSQSGHNTVSWYQQALGQGPQFIFQYYREEENGRGNFPPRFSGLQFPNYSSELNVNALELDDSALYLCASSLSGQETQYFGPGTRLLVL.